One sample yielded the 7 T cell receptor beta chains listed below, sequenced in a study of T-cell reconstitution after alpha-beta-depleted transplantation in children. The authors prepared the TCRbeta library with unique molecular identifiers. TCRdb fed the PCR reads into MiXCR, producing one record per CDR3 protein. Of around 600,000 distinct CDR3 sequences in the sample, 16% are singletons; the top ten hold approximately 1%. This specimen consisted of PBMCs from the stem cell graft donor, obtained from the stem cell graft. Receptors were obtained from a human donor who donated a stem cell graft to a child with acute myeloid leukemia.

This clonotype has a count of ten or more. This chain connects TRBV10-3 to TRBJ1-5; no clear D. CDR3 length: 12 amino acids. Germline V gene data show CDR1 as ENHRY and CDR2 as SYGVKD. Trimming shortened V by 4 bases and J by 3 bases, and 4 bases separated the two germline ends. CDR3 amino acids: CAISGNNQPQHF. CDR3 DNA sequence: TGTGCCATCAGTGGTAACAATCAGCCCCAGCATTTT.

This clonotype appeared a few times. This chain joins TRBV15 and TRBJ2-1; 10 bases align to TRBD1. Germline CDR1 and CDR2: LNHNV and YYDKDF (reference sequence). Germline trimming cut 0 bases from V and 7 bases from J; bases unmatched to any gene: 6. The CDR3 has 16 amino acids. CDR3 sequence reads: CATSREPGQGINEQFF. DNA for the CDR3: TGTGCCACCAGCAGAGAGCCGGGACAGGGGATTAATGAGCAGTTCTTC. Combining the CDR3 with reference TRBV15 and TRBJ2-1 gives the whole variable domain DAMVIQNPRYQVTQFGKPVTLSCSQTLNHNVMYWYQQKSSQAPKLLFHYYDKDFNNEADTPDNFQSRRPNTSFCFLDIRSPGLGDTAMYLCATSREPGQGINEQFFGPGTRLTVL.

This clonotype was picked up a small number of times. The chain uses TRBV5-5 and TRBJ1-1, with TRBD1 matching 7 bases. Germline V gene lookup returns CDR1 SGHKS and CDR2 YYEKEE (reference sequence). With 3 bases clipped from V and 1 base from J, the junction kept 9 bases outside the gene matches. The CDR3 runs 16 residues. CDR3 region: CASSWTWNRGNTEAFF. CDR3 DNA sequence: TGTGCCAGCAGCTGGACATGGAACAGGGGGAACACTGAAGCTTTCTTT.

Ten or more counts support this clonotype. The V and J genes are TRBV29-1 and TRBJ2-5; D might be TRBD1 or TRBD2, each matching 6 bases. Germline-derived CDR1 and CDR2 are SQVTM and ANQGSEA. This CDR3 has 14 residues. The V gene lost 2 bases and the J gene lost 1 base, with 11 bases spanning the gap. The CDR3 nucleotides read TGCAGCGTTGAATGGGGGGCGATCCAAGAGACCCAGTACTTC. Translated, it gives CSVEWGAIQETQYF.

This clonotype has ten or more counts. The chain couples TRBV5-1 to TRBJ2-1; no definite D call. Germline-derived CDR1 and CDR2 are SGHRS and YFSETQ. The length of the CDR3 is 12 residues. V gave up 0 bases and J gave up 8 bases, with 6 bases separating them. DNA for the CDR3: TGCGCCAGCAGCTTGGACGGGTATGAGCAGTTCTTC. It specifies CASSLDGYEQFF.

The chain uses TRBV4-3 and TRBJ1-6, with a tentative D call TRBD1 (5 bases). V was clipped by 0 bases and J by 7 bases, with 13 bases between them. Germline values: CDR1 LGHNA, CDR2 YSLEER. The CDR3 runs 16 residues. The CDR3 DNA is TGCGCCAGCAGCCAAGATCGAGGCCAGGGAAATTCACCCCTCCACTTT. Translation gives CASSQDRGQGNSPLHF.

A few counts support this clonotype. V gene TRBV5-1 combines with J gene TRBJ1-1; unclear D gene. Looked up from germline, CDR1 is SGHRS and CDR2 is YFSETQ. The CDR3 is 15 residues long. V gave up 2 bases and J gave up 2 bases, with 13 bases separating them. CDR3 residues: CASSFGPGANTEAFF. The CDR3 coding sequence is TGCGCCAGCAGCTTCGGACCAGGCGCAAACACTGAAGCTTTCTTT.